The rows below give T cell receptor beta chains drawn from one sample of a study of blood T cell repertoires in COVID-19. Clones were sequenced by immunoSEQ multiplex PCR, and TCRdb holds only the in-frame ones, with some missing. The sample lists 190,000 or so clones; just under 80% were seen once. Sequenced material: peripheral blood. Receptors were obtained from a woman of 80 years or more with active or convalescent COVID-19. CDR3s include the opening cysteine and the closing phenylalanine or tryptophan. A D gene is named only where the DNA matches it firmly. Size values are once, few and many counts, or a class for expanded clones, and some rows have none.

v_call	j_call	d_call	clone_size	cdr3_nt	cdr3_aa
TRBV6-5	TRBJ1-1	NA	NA	TGTGCCAGCAGTCACAGGGTAGGGCCGAACACTGAAGCTTTCTTT	CASSHRVGPNTEAFF
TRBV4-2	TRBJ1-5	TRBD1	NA	TGTGCCAGCAGCCCCGGGACAGGGGGTACTCAGCCCCAGCATTTT	CASSPGTGGTQPQHF
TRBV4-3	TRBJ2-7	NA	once	TGCGCCAGCAGCCAAGGTGCAGGGGCTTTCGAGCAGTACTTC	CASSQGAGAFEQYF
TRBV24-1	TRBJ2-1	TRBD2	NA	TGTGCCACCAGTGATCCTCGCCCTAGCGGGGGGGCCCGGGGATCTTACAATGAGCAGTTCTTC	CATSDPRPSGGARGSYNEQFF
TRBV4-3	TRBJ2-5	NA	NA	TGCGCCAGCAGCCTCCAGGATAAAGAGACCCAGTACTTC	CASSLQDKETQYF
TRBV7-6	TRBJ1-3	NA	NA	TGTGCCAGCAGCTTAGGGGCTGGGCTCGGAAACACCATATATTTT	CASSLGAGLGNTIYF
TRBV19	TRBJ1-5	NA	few	TGTGCCAGTAGCACCTGGGGGGGGAATCAGCCCCAGCATTTT	CASSTWGGNQPQHF
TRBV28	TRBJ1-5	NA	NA	TGTGCCACCGCAGGGGAAAGCCAGCCCCAGCATTTT	CATAGESQPQHF
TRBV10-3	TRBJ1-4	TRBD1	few	TGTGCCATCAGTCGGGACAGAATGGAAAAACTGTTTTTT	CAISRDRMEKLFF
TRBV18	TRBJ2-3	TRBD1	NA	TGTGCCAGCTCGCCTGGGGACAGGGGGAGAAAAGATACGCAGTATTTT	CASSPGDRGRKDTQYF
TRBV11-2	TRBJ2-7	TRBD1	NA	TGTGCCAGCAGGGACAGGGGGCAATTTCCCTACGAGCAGTACTTC	CASRDRGQFPYEQYF
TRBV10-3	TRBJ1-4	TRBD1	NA	TGTGCCATCAGTGAGTCAAGACCAGGGGGTAGGGATGGGCATACAACTAATGAAAAACTGTTTTTT	CAISESRPGGRDGHTTNEKLFF
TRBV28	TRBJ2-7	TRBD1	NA	TGTGCCAGCAGTTTGTCACAGGGGGACTCCTACGAGCAGTACTTC	CASSLSQGDSYEQYF
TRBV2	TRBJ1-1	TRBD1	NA	TGTGCCAGCAGCGGACCGACAGGGTCTAGGGACACTGAAGCTTTCTTT	CASSGPTGSRDTEAFF
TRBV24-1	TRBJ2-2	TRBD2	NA	TGTGCCACCAGTGATTTTGGGAGGGAGGACACCGGGGAGCTGTTTTTT	CATSDFGREDTGELFF
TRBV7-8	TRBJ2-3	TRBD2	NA	TGTGCCAGCAGCTTGGGTCCGTCGGGGGGGCAAGTTACGCAGTATTTT	CASSLGPSGGQVTQYF
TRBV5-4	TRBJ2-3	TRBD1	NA	TGTGCCAGCAGCTCAAAGAAAGCAGGGGGCATTAGTACAGATACGCAGTATTTT	CASSSKKAGGISTDTQYF
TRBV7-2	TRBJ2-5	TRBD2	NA	TGTGCCAGCAGCTTACTGCGGGGGGGCCAAGAGACCCAGTACTTC	CASSLLRGGQETQYF
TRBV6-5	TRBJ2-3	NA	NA	TGTGCCAGCAGGGACGCGGGGGCCCGCACAGATACGCAGTATTTT	CASRDAGARTDTQYF
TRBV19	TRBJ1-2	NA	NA	TGTGCCAGTAGTACAATCTGGGAGAACTATGGCTACACCTTC	CASSTIWENYGYTF
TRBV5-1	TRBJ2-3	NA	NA	TGCGCCAGCAGCTTGGCCGGACGGACTATGGATACGCAGTATTTT	CASSLAGRTMDTQYF
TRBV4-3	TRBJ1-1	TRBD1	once	TGCGCCAGCAGCCCGCAGGGGGCTGGCACTGAAGCTTTCTTT	CASSPQGAGTEAFF
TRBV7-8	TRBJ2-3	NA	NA	TGTGCCAGCAGACGAAACCAGGGGCCCTCAGATACGCAGTATTTT	CASRRNQGPSDTQYF
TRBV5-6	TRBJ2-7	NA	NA	TGTGCCAGCTCTGGGAGGATTTCCTACGAGCAGTACTTC	CASSGRISYEQYF
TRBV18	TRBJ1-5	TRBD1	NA	TGTGCCAGCTCACCAGTCGAGACAGGGGGTAATAATCAGCCCCAGCATTTT	CASSPVETGGNNQPQHF
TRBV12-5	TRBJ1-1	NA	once	TGTGCTAGTGGTTTGGTGGGGGGTGAAGCTTTCTTT	CASGLVGGEAFF
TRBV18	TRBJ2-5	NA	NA	TGTGCCAGCTCCCGCGGGGTCCAAGAGACCCAGTACTTC	CASSRGVQETQYF
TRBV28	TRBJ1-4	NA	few	TGTGCCAGCAGTCGCCGACAGGCGATGATGCTAGGTAATGAAAAACTGTTTTTT	CASSRRQAMMLGNEKLFF
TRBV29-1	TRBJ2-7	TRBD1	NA	TGCAGCGTAAAAACAGGGGCCTACGAGCAGTACTTC	CSVKTGAYEQYF
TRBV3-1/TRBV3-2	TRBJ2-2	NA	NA	TGTGCCAGCAGCCTAGCTGAGACCGGGGAGCTGTTTTTT	CASSLAETGELFF
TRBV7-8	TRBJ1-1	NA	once	TGTGCCAGCAGCCCAGAAGCTTTCTTT	CASSPEAFF
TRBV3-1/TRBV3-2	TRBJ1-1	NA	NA	TGTGCCAGCAGCCGCCAGCGGAACACTGAAGCTTTCTTT	CASSRQRNTEAFF
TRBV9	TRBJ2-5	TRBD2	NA	TGTGCCAGCAGCGTAGGGGTGGCTAGCGGGGCTGAAGAGACCCAGTACTTC	CASSVGVASGAEETQYF
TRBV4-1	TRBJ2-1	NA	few	TGCGCCAGCAGCCAAGACAGGGTCTTAAATGAGCAGTTCTTC	CASSQDRVLNEQFF
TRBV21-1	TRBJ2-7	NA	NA	TGTGCCAGCAGCCTGGGAGGGGGACAGGAGTCCTACGAGCAGTACTTC	CASSLGGGQESYEQYF
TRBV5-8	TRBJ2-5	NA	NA	TGTGCCAGCAGCTTGGCGGTGATGTTTTCAGAGACCCAGTACTTC	CASSLAVMFSETQYF
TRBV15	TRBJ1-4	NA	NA	TGTGCCACCAGCAGAGCAGGGTCGAACGAAAAACTGTTTTTT	CATSRAGSNEKLFF
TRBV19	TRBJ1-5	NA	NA	TGTGCCAGTAGTATTGGGCGCAATCAGCCCCAGCATTTT	CASSIGRNQPQHF
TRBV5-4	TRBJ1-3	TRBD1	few	TGTGCCAGCAGCGGCACAGGGGCTGGAAACACCATATATTTT	CASSGTGAGNTIYF
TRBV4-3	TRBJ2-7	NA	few	TGCGCCAGCAGCCAAGACTCCGGACTCGGCGAGCAGTACTTC	CASSQDSGLGEQYF
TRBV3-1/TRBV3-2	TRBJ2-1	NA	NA	TGTGCCAGCAGCCAAGATCGACCGGGAACGGTTTCCAATGAGCAGTTCTTC	CASSQDRPGTVSNEQFF
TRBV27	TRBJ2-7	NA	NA	TGTGCCAGCACCAAAGTGGGTGTGGGAGGCAACGAGCAGTACTTC	CASTKVGVGGNEQYF
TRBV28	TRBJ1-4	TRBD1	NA	TGTGCCAGCAGTTTCGTCTTGACAGGGAATGAAAAACTGTTTTTT	CASSFVLTGNEKLFF
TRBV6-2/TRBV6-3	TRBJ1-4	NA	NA	TGTGCCAGCAGTTCGGGGAGGAGGGAAAAACTGTTTTTT	CASSSGRREKLFF
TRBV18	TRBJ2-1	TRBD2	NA	TGTGCCAGCTCGCCCAATAGCGGGGGGTTCCTCTGGGTTGAGCAGTTCTTC	CASSPNSGGFLWVEQFF
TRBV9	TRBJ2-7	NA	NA	TGTGCCAGCAGTTCTAATATCGGTGAGCAGTACTTC	CASSSNIGEQYF
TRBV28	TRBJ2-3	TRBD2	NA	TGTGCCAGCAGTAAAGGCCCTAGCGGGGGCACAGATACGCAGTATTTT	CASSKGPSGGTDTQYF
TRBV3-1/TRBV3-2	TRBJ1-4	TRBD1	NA	TGTGCCAGCAGCCAAGATTGGGACAGGGTTAATGAAAAACTGTTTTTT	CASSQDWDRVNEKLFF